The rows below give T cell receptor beta chains drawn from one sample of a study of cytomegalovirus exposure and HLA in healthy donors. Measured with immunoSEQ multiplex PCR; TCRdb has only the in-frame clones, and not every one. This sample carries 85,000 to 100,000 clones, around 84% of them seen once, and the ten largest clones take roughly 3.9%. Source material: PBMCs. These receptors originate from a woman between 40 and 50 years old in good health and CMV-seropositive. CDR3s include the opening cysteine and the closing phenylalanine or tryptophan. A D gene is named only where the DNA matches it firmly. The size field is filled for only some rows; it gives once, few, many or a size class.

clone_size j_call d_call v_call cdr3_aa cdr3_nt
. TRBJ2-2 TRBD2 TRBV19 CATRGLADTGELFF TGTGCCACTAGGGGACTAGCGGACACCGGGGAGCTGTTTTTT
. TRBJ2-1 TRBD2 TRBV6-1 CASSGGRHNEQFF TGTGCCAGCAGCGGCGGGAGGCACAATGAGCAGTTCTTC
. TRBJ2-3 . TRBV30 CAWSRDNTDTQYF TGTGCCTGGAGCCGGGACAACACAGATACGCAGTATTTT
. TRBJ2-3 . TRBV7-9 CASSLVVGRVRVRTDTQYF TGTGCCAGCAGCTTAGTGGTTGGCAGGGTTAGGGTTCGCACAGATACGCAGTATTTT
. TRBJ2-2 TRBD2 TRBV10-1 CASSESGLAGGPRQNTGELFF TGCGCCAGCAGTGAGTCTGGACTAGCGGGAGGGCCTCGACAGAACACCGGGGAGCTGTTTTTT
. TRBJ1-2 TRBD1 TRBV29-1 CSVVGRQGLGYTF TGCAGCGTTGTGGGGAGACAGGGACTCGGCTACACCTTC
. TRBJ1-6 TRBD1 TRBV7-2 CASSTGQVASPLHF TGTGCCAGCAGCACCGGACAGGTTGCTTCACCCCTCCACTTT
. TRBJ2-1 . TRBV2 CASSERRMGPYNEQFF TGTGCCAGCAGTGAGCGGCGGATGGGGCCCTACAATGAGCAGTTCTTC
. TRBJ2-2 . TRBV6-5 CASRGGPGELFF TGTGCCAGCAGGGGGGGGCCGGGGGAGCTGTTTTTT
few TRBJ2-1 . TRBV7-8 CASSFLRGNEQFF TGTGCCAGCAGTTTCCTAAGAGGGAATGAGCAGTTCTTC
. TRBJ2-5 . TRBV6-5 CATSGGIGTQYF TGTGCCACCAGTGGAGGAATCGGGACCCAGTACTTC
. TRBJ2-7 TRBD1 TRBV11-2 CASSTPGQTYEQYF TGTGCCAGCAGCACACCGGGACAGACCTACGAGCAGTACTTC
. TRBJ2-2 TRBD2 TRBV27 CASSSTGLAGVGLDTGELFF TGTGCCAGCAGCTCGACTGGACTAGCGGGAGTTGGATTGGACACCGGGGAGCTGTTTTTT
. TRBJ1-1 . TRBV6-6 CASRRQLMNTEAFF TGTGCCAGCAGGCGACAGTTAATGAACACTGAAGCTTTCTTT
. TRBJ2-7 TRBD1 TRBV29-1 CSVVPSGSTGFYEQYF TGCAGCGTTGTCCCTTCAGGGTCGACAGGGTTCTACGAGCAGTACTTC
. TRBJ2-1 TRBD2 TRBV7-6 CASSLEGLARDYEHFF TGTGCCAGCAGCTTAGAGGGACTAGCGCGAGACTATGAGCACTTCTTC
. TRBJ2-3 . TRBV4-1 CASSTLYTDTQYF TGCGCCAGCAGCACTCTATACACAGATACGCAGTATTTT
. TRBJ2-1 TRBD2 TRBV29-1 CSVEDLGLGEGSSYNEQFF TGCAGCGTTGAAGATCTAGGGTTGGGGGAGGGGAGCTCCTACAATGAGCAGTTCTTC
. TRBJ1-1 . TRBV7-5 CARSGQTVNTEAFF TGTGCCAGAAGCGGACAGACGGTGAACACTGAAGCTTTCTTT
. TRBJ2-7 . TRBV1 CTSSQDRGLNDRDEAYF TGCACCAGCAGCCAAGATCGCGGATTAAACGACAGGGATGAAGCGTACTTC
. TRBJ2-3 . TRBV23-1 CASSQGPRTDTQYF TGCGCCAGCAGTCAGGGGCCGCGCACAGATACGCAGTATTTT